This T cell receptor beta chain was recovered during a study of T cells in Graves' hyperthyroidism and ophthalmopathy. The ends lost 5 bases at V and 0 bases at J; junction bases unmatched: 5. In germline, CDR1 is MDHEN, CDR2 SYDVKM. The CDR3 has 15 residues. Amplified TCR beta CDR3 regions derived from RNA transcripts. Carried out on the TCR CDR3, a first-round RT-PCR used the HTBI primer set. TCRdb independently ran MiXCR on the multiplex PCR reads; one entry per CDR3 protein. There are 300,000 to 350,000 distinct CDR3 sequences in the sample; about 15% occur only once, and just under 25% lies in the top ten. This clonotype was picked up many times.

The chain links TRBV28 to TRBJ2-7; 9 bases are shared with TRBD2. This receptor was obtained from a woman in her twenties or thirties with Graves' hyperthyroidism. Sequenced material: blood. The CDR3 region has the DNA TGTGCCAGCAGTGAGCGTAGCGGGAGCTCCTACGAGCAGTACTTC. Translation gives CASSERSGSSYEQYF. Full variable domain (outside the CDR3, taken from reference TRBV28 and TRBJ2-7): DVKVTQSSRYLVKRTGEKVFLECVQDMDHENMFWYRQDPGLGLRLIYFSYDVKMKEKGDIPEGYSVSREKKERFSLILESASTNQTSMYLCASSERSGSSYEQYFGPGTRLTVT.